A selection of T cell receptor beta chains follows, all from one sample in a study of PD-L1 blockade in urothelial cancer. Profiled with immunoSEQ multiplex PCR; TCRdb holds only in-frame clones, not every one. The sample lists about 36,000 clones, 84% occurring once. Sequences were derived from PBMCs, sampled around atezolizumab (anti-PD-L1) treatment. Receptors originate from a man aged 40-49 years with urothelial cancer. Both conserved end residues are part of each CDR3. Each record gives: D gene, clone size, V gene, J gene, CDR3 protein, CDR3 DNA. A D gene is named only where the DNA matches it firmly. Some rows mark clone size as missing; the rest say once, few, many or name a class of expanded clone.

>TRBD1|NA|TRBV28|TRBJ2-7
CASSGRGPLSYEQYF
TGTGCCAGCAGTGGCAGGGGGCCCCTCTCCTACGAGCAGTACTTC
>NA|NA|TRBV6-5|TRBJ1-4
CASSFGQTATNEKLFF
TGTGCCAGCAGTTTCGGACAGACGGCAACTAATGAAAAACTGTTTTTT
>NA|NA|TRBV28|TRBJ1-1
CASTPIQGREAFF
TGTGCCAGCACCCCCATACAGGGCAGGGAAGCTTTCTTT
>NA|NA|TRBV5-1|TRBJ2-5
CASSFSYGRLTTQETQYF
TGCGCCAGCAGCTTTTCGTACGGCCGGTTGACTACTCAAGAGACCCAGTACTTC
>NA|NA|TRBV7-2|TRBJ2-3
CASSPGTLTDTQYF
TGTGCCAGCAGCCCAGGGACTCTCACAGATACGCAGTATTTT
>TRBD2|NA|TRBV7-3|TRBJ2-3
CASSLGLFAGGTDTQYF
TGTGCCAGCAGCTTGGGCTTGTTTGCGGGAGGGACAGATACGCAGTATTTT
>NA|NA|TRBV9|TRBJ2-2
CASSPTGFDPGELFF
TGTGCCAGCAGCCCTACAGGGTTTGACCCCGGGGAGCTGTTTTTT
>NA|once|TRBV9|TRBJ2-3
CASSASGTDTQYF
TGTGCCAGCAGCGCTTCGGGGACAGATACGCAGTATTTT
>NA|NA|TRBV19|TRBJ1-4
CASTGRGWEEKLFF
TGTGCCAGTACGGGCAGGGGCTGGGAGGAAAAACTGTTTTTT
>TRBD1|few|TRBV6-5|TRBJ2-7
CASRVTGGYEQYF
TGTGCCAGCAGAGTGACAGGGGGATACGAGCAGTACTTC
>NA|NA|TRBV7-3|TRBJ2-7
CASSPRGDLVPYEQYF
TGTGCCAGCAGCCCAAGAGGGGACTTGGTCCCCTACGAGCAGTACTTC
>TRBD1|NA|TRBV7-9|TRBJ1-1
CASKRDRGMNTEAFF
TGTGCCAGCAAGCGGGACAGGGGGATGAACACTGAAGCTTTCTTT
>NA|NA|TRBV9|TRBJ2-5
CASSAGFRETQYF
TGTGCCAGCAGCGCGGGGTTTAGGGAGACCCAGTACTTC